The entry that follows covers one TCR beta chain sequence. No antigen is known for it. The entry originates in a study of cytomegalovirus exposure and HLA in healthy donors. Study observations and caveats: The classifier, whose performance was assessed in both the original and validation cohorts, reportedly diagnosed cytomegalovirus status with high specificity and sensitivity. For most TCR sequences rarity was the rule, although some public TCRs occurred in many donors. There were 150 to 200 TCR beta chains listed as cytomegalovirus-associated.

J gave up 8 bases and V 2 bases, and 5 bases lay outside the gene matches. Germline values: CDR1 MDHEN, CDR2 SYDVKM. This CDR3 spans 13 amino acids. Produced via immunoSEQ multiplex PCR; TCRdb's table is partial and in-frame only. Here the sample spans nearly 110,000 clones, roughly nine tenths being singletons. The donors were members of the validation cohort comprising about 130 subjects, separate from the roughly 700-subject first cohort. The chain carries TRBV28 and TRBJ1-2, with TRBD1 matching 7 bases. Input material: PBMCs. This sequence was found in a young woman in good health and CMV-seropositive. CDR3 sequence (DNA): TGTGCCAGCAGTTTAGGGACAGCAAGGGGCTACACCTTC. Amino acid sequence: CASSLGTARGYTF.